A selection of T cell receptor beta chains follows, all from one sample in a study of shared clonotypes between healthy human individuals. TCRdb keeps only in-frame clones here, not all; method: immunoSEQ multiplex PCR. Here the sample spans about 700,000 clones, about 91% being singletons. The sample was naive CD8+ T cells sorted from blood. All receptors come from a man younger than 40 in good health. CDR3s include the opening cysteine and the closing phenylalanine or tryptophan. A D gene is named only where the DNA matches it firmly. The listing skips clone size in some rows; elsewhere it reads once, few, many or a size class.

NA	TRBD1	TRBV2	TRBJ1-1	CASSPGGVTEAFF	TGTGCCAGCAGTCCAGGGGGAGTCACTGAAGCTTTCTTT
NA	NA	TRBV7-2	TRBJ2-5	CASSFQGLFETQYF	TGTGCCAGCAGCTTTCAGGGTCTCTTCGAGACCCAGTACTTC
once	NA	TRBV11-2	TRBJ2-1	CASSLVGGDSPYNEQFF	TGTGCCAGCAGCTTAGTAGGGGGGGACAGCCCTTACAATGAGCAGTTCTTC
NA	NA	TRBV15	TRBJ2-2	CATSRTEPPEQTGELFF	TGTGCCACCAGCAGAACAGAACCGCCCGAACAAACCGGGGAGCTGTTTTTT
NA	NA	TRBV12-5	TRBJ1-1	CASGLVQGGNTEAFF	TGTGCTAGTGGTTTGGTACAGGGCGGAAACACTGAAGCTTTCTTT
NA	NA	TRBV16	TRBJ2-3	CASSQSFGTRVTDTQYF	TGTGCCAGCAGCCAATCTTTCGGGACAAGAGTCACAGATACGCAGTATTTT
NA	TRBD2	TRBV13	TRBJ2-7	CASSLGLAGATEQYF	TGTGCCAGCAGCTTAGGACTAGCGGGAGCAACCGAGCAGTACTTC
NA	TRBD2	TRBV13	TRBJ2-1	CASSLNLAGYYNEQFF	TGTGCCAGCAGCTTAAATCTAGCGGGATATTACAATGAGCAGTTCTTC
NA	TRBD2	TRBV5-4	TRBJ2-1	CASTLEGLAGATSYNEQFF	TGTGCCAGCACCCTCGAAGGACTAGCGGGAGCCACCTCCTACAATGAGCAGTTCTTC
NA	NA	TRBV28	TRBJ2-7	CASSGGWFEYEQYF	TGTGCCAGCAGTGGGGGATGGTTCGAATACGAGCAGTACTTC
NA	TRBD2	TRBV4-3	TRBJ2-1	CASSRGLAGGRDNEQFF	TGCGCCAGCAGCCGGGGACTAGCGGGAGGGAGAGACAATGAGCAGTTCTTC
NA	NA	TRBV7-9	TRBJ2-2	CASSLGADPANTGELFF	TGTGCCAGCAGCTTAGGGGCGGACCCCGCGAACACCGGGGAGCTGTTTTTT
NA	TRBD1	TRBV10-3	TRBJ2-7	CAISESEISGTGYEQYF	TGTGCCATCAGTGAGTCCGAAATATCAGGGACAGGCTACGAGCAGTACTTC
NA	TRBD2	TRBV28	TRBJ2-3	CASRFQGLAGVGYTQYF	TGTGCCAGCAGGTTCCAGGGACTAGCGGGAGTAGGGTATACGCAGTATTTT
NA	NA	TRBV9	TRBJ2-1	CASSVEGGSGNEQFF	TGTGCCAGCAGCGTAGAGGGGGGATCAGGCAATGAGCAGTTCTTC
NA	NA	TRBV15	TRBJ2-7	CATSRAQDGAYEQYF	TGTGCCACCAGCAGAGCGCAGGACGGAGCCTACGAGCAGTACTTC
NA	NA	TRBV28	TRBJ1-5	CASGDPTQPQHF	TGTGCCAGCGGGGACCCCACTCAGCCCCAGCATTTT
NA	NA	TRBV10-3	TRBJ1-2	CAISESGSSNYGYTF	TGTGCCATCAGTGAGTCAGGGTCTTCAAACTATGGCTACACCTTC
NA	TRBD1	TRBV5-6	TRBJ2-5	CASSVDRVGETQYF	TGTGCCAGCAGCGTGGACAGGGTGGGAGAGACCCAGTACTTC
NA	NA	TRBV19	TRBJ2-7	CASGPTMYEQYF	TGTGCCAGCGGCCCTACCATGTACGAGCAGTACTTC
NA	NA	TRBV5-4	TRBJ2-7	CASSSYLGEQYF	TGTGCCAGCAGCTCGTACCTAGGGGAGCAGTACTTC
NA	NA	TRBV10-3	TRBJ2-1	CAISDSEKGLDEQFF	TGTGCCATCAGTGACTCGGAGAAGGGGCTCGATGAGCAGTTCTTC
NA	TRBD2	TRBV29-1	TRBJ2-7	CSVEGLVLNEQYF	TGCAGCGTTGAGGGACTAGTCCTGAACGAGCAGTACTTC
NA	TRBD2	TRBV9	TRBJ2-7	CASSVGTSGLSEQYF	TGTGCCAGCAGCGTAGGGACTAGCGGATTATCCGAGCAGTACTTC
NA	TRBD2	TRBV10-3	TRBJ2-7	CAISELAGESYEQYF	TGTGCCATCAGCGAACTAGCGGGAGAGTCCTACGAGCAGTACTTC
NA	NA	TRBV6-5	TRBJ2-5	CASSYLFGNQETQYF	TGTGCCAGCAGTTACCTATTTGGTAATCAAGAGACCCAGTACTTC
NA	NA	TRBV19	TRBJ2-7	CASRQDKGDYEQYF	TGTGCCAGTAGACAAGACAAAGGGGACTACGAGCAGTACTTC
NA	TRBD2	TRBV6-5	TRBJ2-1	CASSPTSGGLREQFF	TGTGCCAGCAGTCCGACTAGCGGGGGCTTACGTGAGCAGTTCTTC
NA	NA	TRBV13	TRBJ1-5	CASSQGRGNHQPQHF	TGTGCCAGCAGCCAGGGACGGGGAAACCATCAGCCCCAGCATTTT
NA	NA	TRBV1	TRBJ2-3	CTTNHDRVSSTDTQYF	TGCACCACCAACCATGATCGGGTCTCTAGCACAGATACGCAGTATTTT
once	NA	TRBV7-3	TRBJ2-1	CASSLRVARGYNEQFF	TGTGCCAGCAGCTTAAGGGTAGCGAGAGGCTACAATGAGCAGTTCTTC
NA	NA	TRBV28	TRBJ2-1	CASSLSPAYNEQFF	TGTGCCAGCAGTTTAAGTCCGGCTTACAATGAGCAGTTCTTC
NA	TRBD1	TRBV9	TRBJ1-2	CASSVVDRGEYNYGYTF	TGTGCCAGCAGCGTAGTCGACAGGGGCGAGTATAACTATGGCTACACCTTC
NA	NA	TRBV6-5	TRBJ2-2	CASSDPNTGELFF	TGTGCCAGCTCGGATCCGAACACCGGGGAGCTGTTTTTT
NA	NA	TRBV5-8	TRBJ1-5	CASSQYQPQHF	TGTGCCAGCAGCCAATATCAGCCCCAGCATTTT
NA	TRBD2	TRBV4-3	TRBJ2-7	CASSQAAKREGHEQYF	TGCGCCAGCAGCCAAGCAGCAAAGCGGGAGGGGCACGAGCAGTACTTC
once	TRBD1	TRBV2	TRBJ2-7	CASRGQNYEQYF	TGTGCCAGCAGGGGACAGAACTACGAGCAGTACTTC
NA	TRBD2	TRBV30	TRBJ2-3	CAWNPLGLAGPKSSTDTQYF	TGTGCCTGGAACCCATTGGGTCTAGCGGGGCCCAAATCCAGCACAGATACGCAGTATTTT
once	NA	TRBV5-1	TRBJ1-4	CASTLAVGEKLFF	TGCGCCAGCACCCTGGCAGTAGGGGAAAAACTGTTTTTT
NA	NA	TRBV5-1	TRBJ2-1	CASSLLGREGEQFF	TGCGCCAGCAGTCTCTTGGGGCGAGAGGGGGAGCAGTTCTTC
NA	NA	TRBV28	TRBJ2-7	CASGGQMSSYEQYF	TGTGCCAGCGGAGGACAAATGAGCTCCTACGAGCAGTACTTC
NA	TRBD1	TRBV13	TRBJ2-1	CASSRGQKLLNEQFF	TGTGCCAGCAGCAGGGGACAGAAACTTTTAAATGAGCAGTTCTTC
NA	TRBD1	TRBV29-1	TRBJ2-3	CSVEETGSRKDTQYF	TGCAGCGTTGAAGAGACAGGGTCCCGTAAAGATACGCAGTATTTT
NA	TRBD2	TRBV11-2	TRBJ2-2	CASSPRLAGEAGELFF	TGTGCCAGCAGCCCCCGACTAGCGGGAGAGGCCGGGGAGCTGTTTTTT
NA	NA	TRBV6-6	TRBJ2-3	CASRPSRTDTQYF	TGTGCCAGCCGGCCCAGTAGGACAGATACGCAGTATTTT
NA	NA	TRBV5-1	TRBJ2-7	CASSLLFRDSAYEQYF	TGCGCCAGCAGCTTGCTTTTTCGGGACTCAGCCTACGAGCAGTACTTC
NA	NA	TRBV28	TRBJ2-3	CATGSAEDTDTQYF	TGTGCCACAGGCTCGGCGGAAGACACAGATACGCAGTATTTT
NA	NA	TRBV7-9	TRBJ2-1	CASSVREDEQFF	TGTGCCAGCAGTGTAAGGGAGGATGAGCAGTTCTTC
NA	NA	TRBV5-1	TRBJ2-7	CASSLYTGSSYEQYF	TGCGCCAGCAGCTTGTACACAGGGAGCTCCTACGAGCAGTACTTC
NA	TRBD1	TRBV7-2	TRBJ2-1	CASSYPTGGSELYNEQFF	TGTGCCAGCAGCTATCCGACAGGGGGATCGGAACTCTACAATGAGCAGTTCTTC
NA	TRBD1	TRBV18	TRBJ2-3	CASSPPEGQDTDTQYF	TGTGCCAGCTCACCACCGGAGGGACAGGACACAGATACGCAGTATTTT
NA	NA	TRBV7-6	TRBJ2-3	CASSLVVSGVTTDTQYF	TGTGCCAGCAGCTTAGTCGTATCGGGAGTCACCACAGATACGCAGTATTTT
NA	TRBD2	TRBV4-3	TRBJ2-1	CASSQAFSGGIDNEQFF	TGCGCCAGCAGCCAAGCCTTTTCGGGGGGGATCGACAATGAGCAGTTCTTC